This T cell receptor (beta chain) was identified in a study of blood T cell repertoires in COVID-19. V gave up 5 bases and J gave up 0 bases; unmatched junction bases: 6. There are 15 residues in the CDR3. Germline V CDR1 and CDR2: SGHVS, FQNEAQ. Each exposed participant met a COVID-19 case in the 2 weeks preceding study entry. In the study's own analysis: Estimates of nucleated cell counts were drawn from the amplification of reference gene primers. TCRdb's copy holds only in-frame clones and misses some; the assay was immunoSEQ multiplex PCR. Clone size and V and J calls were adopted from that table, with D and trimming inferred from the DNA. The sample shows some 300,000 clones, 90% of them seen only once.

What was sequenced was PBMCs or T cells enriched from blood (not recorded which). This TCR was recovered from a woman in her 30s who had been exposed to COVID-19. The gene calls are TRBV7-8 and TRBJ1-1; 7 bases fit TRBD1. CDR3: CASSPRTGVNTEAFF. CDR3 coding DNA: TGTGCCAGCAGCCCCCGTACAGGGGTGAACACTGAAGCTTTCTTT. Complete variable domain (other parts from reference TRBV7-8 and TRBJ1-1): GAGVSQSPRYKVAKRGQDVALRCDPISGHVSLFWYQQALGQGPEFLTYFQNEAQLDKSGLPSDRFFAERPEGSVSTLKIQRTQQEDSAVYLCASSPRTGVNTEAFFGQGTRLTVV.